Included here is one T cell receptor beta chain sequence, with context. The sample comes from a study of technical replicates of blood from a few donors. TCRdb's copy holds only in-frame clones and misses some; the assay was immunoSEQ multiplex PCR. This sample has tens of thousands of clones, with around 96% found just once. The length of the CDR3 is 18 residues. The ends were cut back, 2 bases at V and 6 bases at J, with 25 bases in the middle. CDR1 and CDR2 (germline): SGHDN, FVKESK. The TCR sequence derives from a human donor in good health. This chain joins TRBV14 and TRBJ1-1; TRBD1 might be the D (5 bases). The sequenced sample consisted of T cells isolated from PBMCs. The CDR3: CASSQTVPRQGREPEAFF. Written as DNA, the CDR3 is TGTGCCAGCAGCCAAACTGTGCCCCGGCAGGGACGGGAGCCTGAAGCTTTCTTT.